This is a list of T cell receptor beta chains from one sample in a study of cytomegalovirus exposure and HLA in healthy donors. Sequencing used immunoSEQ multiplex PCR; TCRdb keeps in-frame clones, though not all of them. The table records around 190,000 clones, roughly 77% of them present only once. Input material: PBMCs. These receptor sequences come from a woman aged 50 to 65 in good health and CMV-seronegative. Both conserved end residues are trimmed from each CDR3. Clone sizes are given selectively: once, few, many, or a class where the clone is expanded.

TRBV19,.,ASSIMDRGRGNQPQH
TRBV28,once,ASRRTGTGGHNEQF
TRBV5-6,many,ASSFPQGNTEAF
TRBV11-3,.,ASIPSPGFCNQPQH
TRBV19,.,ASSRTGTGVGELF
TRBV7-9,.,ASSSMGQGKVYEQY
TRBV7-2,.,ASSPYGTSGSSYNEQF
TRBV14,.,ASSGKLGGQILPDGYT
TRBV7-9,.,ASSLVTGPNTEAF
TRBV9,.,ASSVETAGSPGELF
TRBV7-2,.,ASSLSEAGPNEQY
TRBV6-6,once,ASSRQGGGRQPQH
TRBV25-1,.,ASRASYEQY
TRBV27,.,ASSSYKGQETQY
TRBV9,.,ASSSIGQGAINEQF
TRBV7-9,.,ASSWGEKFGYT
TRBV6-5,.,ASRAGGSNQPQH
TRBV27,.,ASSRVRGPQH
TRBV7-2,.,ASSLQGGDTQY
TRBV6-1,.,ASSDTTGNNSPLH
TRBV2,.,ASSQAGVIQETQY
TRBV6-1,.,ASSSRGQGNYGYT
TRBV27,.,ASSLSGGGGSTEAF
TRBV4-3,.,ASSPPIGGGTEAF
TRBV9,.,ASSAPSDTQY
TRBV21-1,.,ASTPVQGEYEQY
TRBV9,.,ASSVLRAGELF
TRBV2,.,ASREDTAYEQY
TRBV9,.,ASSVDQGYEQY
TRBV9,once,ASSGPGTATDTQY
TRBV7-9,.,ASSQDSISGYT